Detailed here is one TCR beta chain. The data originate from a study of blood T cells in healthy people across ages. After removal of 3 bases from V and 6 bases from J, the junction contained 10 bases not matched to a gene. Germline CDR1 and CDR2: MNHEY and SVGAGI. The CDR3 totals 15 residues. Then a second PCR, running roughly 7 to 11 cycles, was carried out with a sample-barcoded 5' primer and a J-beta primer mix. From the 5' RACE reads, TCRdb called clonotypes with MiXCR, one entry per CDR3 protein. The sample has some 750,000 distinct CDR3 sequences; 22% are singletons. This receptor was taken from a man aged 65 to 79 in good health. Specimen: blood. The V and J genes are TRBV6-5 and TRBJ2-7, with 8 nucleotides matching TRBD2. The CDR3: CASSYTSGPPIEQYF. In DNA form, the CDR3 reads TGTGCCAGCAGTTATACTAGCGGACCCCCTATCGAGCAGTACTTC.